This is a list of T cell receptor beta chains from one sample in a study of T cell responses to AZD1222 COVID-19 vaccine. The table came from immunoSEQ multiplex PCR; TCRdb's copy has only in-frame clones and leaves some out. Of tens of thousands of clones listed, 85% to 90% are singletons. The sample here was peripheral blood, taken 28 days after the second AZD1222 dose. Every receptor here comes from an adult who received the AZD1222 COVID-19 vaccine. The CDR3 runs from the conserved cysteine through the conserved F or W. D genes are given only for firm matches. Clone size is stated in some rows and not others, as once, few, many or a class when expanded.

.	.	TRBJ2-7	TRBV11-2	CASSLERFGLLVTSYEQYF	TGTGCCAGCAGCTTAGAAAGGTTTGGACTTCTAGTGACCTCCTACGAGCAGTACTTC
.	TRBD1	TRBJ1-6	TRBV6-5	CASSYDRGTNNSPLHF	TGTGCCAGCAGTTACGACAGGGGAACGAATAATTCACCCCTCCACTTT
.	.	TRBJ1-3	TRBV13	CASSPKGNTIYF	TGTGCCAGCAGCCCAAAGGGAAACACCATATATTTT
.	.	TRBJ2-3	TRBV7-5	CARSLPARRGGRDTQYF	TGTGCCAGAAGCTTACCCGCGAGGAGGGGGGGCAGAGATACGCAGTATTTT
.	.	TRBJ2-3	TRBV13	CASSLWGDTQYF	TGTGCCAGCAGCTTATGGGGAGATACGCAGTATTTT
.	.	TRBJ1-3	TRBV27	CASSLRGTDSGNTIYF	TGTGCCAGCAGCCTACGGGGGACGGACTCTGGAAACACCATATATTTT
.	TRBD1	TRBJ2-7	TRBV29-1	CSGGLGQGNYEQYF	TGCAGCGGGGGGCTCGGACAGGGGAACTACGAGCAGTACTTC
few	.	TRBJ1-1	TRBV7-9	CAITKTTTVGGNTEAFF	TGTGCCATAACTAAAACTACAACCGTGGGGGGAAACACTGAAGCTTTCTTT
.	TRBD1	TRBJ2-1	TRBV24-1	CATSDPGQSLSYNEQFF	TGTGCCACCAGTGATCCGGGACAGTCCCTTTCCTACAATGAGCAGTTCTTC
.	.	TRBJ1-2	TRBV29-1	CSVARANYGYTF	TGCAGCGTCGCGCGGGCTAACTATGGCTACACCTTC
.	.	TRBJ1-2	TRBV19	CASSISGSGTKWGYTF	TGTGCCAGTAGTATAAGCGGCTCAGGGACTAAGTGGGGCTACACCTTC
once	.	TRBJ1-6	TRBV27	CASSPGPGQKGSYNSPLHF	TGTGCCAGCAGTCCAGGACCGGGACAAAAGGGGTCCTATAATTCACCCCTCCACTTT
.	.	TRBJ1-1	TRBV11-2	CASSLDWRGTEAFF	TGTGCCAGCAGCTTAGATTGGAGGGGGACTGAAGCTTTCTTT
.	.	TRBJ2-5	TRBV2	CASSALGAREETQYF	TGTGCCAGCAGCGCATTGGGAGCACGCGAAGAGACCCAGTACTTC
.	.	TRBJ1-1	TRBV7-8	CASSLGPGVIEAFF	TGTGCCAGCAGCTTAGGACCTGGGGTCATTGAAGCTTTCTTT
few	TRBD2	TRBJ2-1	TRBV7-2	CASSSGTSDEQFF	TGTGCCAGCAGCTCCGGGACTAGCGATGAGCAGTTCTTC
.	.	TRBJ2-5	TRBV3-1/TRBV3-2	CASSGVEGAPQETQYF	TGTGCCAGCAGCGGTGTTGAGGGAGCCCCCCAAGAGACCCAGTACTTC
.	.	TRBJ1-5	TRBV5-4	CALLEPGVGNQPQHF	TGTGCCCTTTTGGAGCCGGGTGTTGGCAATCAGCCCCAGCATTTT
.	TRBD1	TRBJ2-7	TRBV24-1	CATSDGDRGPYTHYEQYF	TGTGCCACCAGTGACGGGGACAGGGGGCCTTATACCCACTACGAGCAGTACTTC
.	.	TRBJ2-7	TRBV25-1	CASSEYAEQYF	TGTGCCAGCAGTGAATATGCCGAGCAGTACTTC
.	TRBD2	TRBJ2-1	TRBV5-1	CASRPGTNFNEQFF	TGCGCCAGCAGGCCCGGGACTAATTTCAATGAGCAGTTCTTC
many	TRBD1	TRBJ1-5	TRBV30	CAWSQGGKQPQHF	TGTGCCTGGAGCCAGGGGGGAAAGCAGCCCCAGCATTTT
.	.	TRBJ1-5	TRBV29-1	CSVQLSNQPQHF	TGCAGCGTGCAACTTAGCAATCAGCCCCAGCATTTT
once	.	TRBJ1-6	TRBV3-1/TRBV3-2	CASKRGDNSPLHF	TGTGCCAGCAAGCGGGGGGACAATTCACCCCTCCACTTT
.	.	TRBJ1-1	TRBV18	CASSPPGGVNTEAFF	TGTGCCAGCTCACCACCGGGCGGCGTGAACACTGAAGCTTTCTTT
once	.	TRBJ1-2	TRBV4-2	CASSQGTDLYGYTF	TGTGCCAGCAGCCAGGGGACGGATCTCTATGGCTACACCTTC
.	TRBD2	TRBJ2-5	TRBV7-9	CASSFLAGGPETQYF	TGTGCCAGCAGCTTCCTAGCGGGAGGGCCGGAGACCCAGTACTTC
.	TRBD1	TRBJ2-3	TRBV19	CASRQGTTDTQYF	TGTGCCAGTAGACAGGGGACGACAGATACGCAGTATTTT
few	TRBD2	TRBJ2-3	TRBV30	CAWERSGSRTDTQYF	TGTGCCTGGGAACGTAGCGGGAGTCGGACAGATACGCAGTATTTT
few	.	TRBJ1-6	TRBV28	CASRAPGSSSPLHF	TGTGCCAGCCGGGCCCCTGGCTCCTCCTCACCCCTCCACTTT
.	.	TRBJ1-6	TRBV19	CATTLDGFSVSPLHF	TGTGCCACCACCTTGGATGGGTTCTCCGTTTCACCCCTCCACTTT
.	.	TRBJ1-4	TRBV25-1	CASSDSPPGPYEKLFF	TGTGCCAGCAGTGACTCCCCGCCAGGGCCCTACGAAAAACTGTTTTTT
few	TRBD1	TRBJ2-7	TRBV15	CATSRGTGGSYEQYF	TGTGCCACCAGCAGAGGGACAGGGGGCTCCTACGAGCAGTACTTC
.	TRBD1	TRBJ1-2	TRBV4-1	CASSLKILPVWTGFPSYGYTF	TGCGCCAGCAGCCTCAAGATATTACCTGTTTGGACAGGGTTCCCTTCCTATGGCTACACCTTC
.	.	TRBJ1-1	TRBV19	CASSWNKGVVNTEAFF	TGTGCCAGTAGTTGGAATAAAGGGGTCGTGAACACTGAAGCTTTCTTT
.	TRBD2	TRBJ2-7	TRBV7-2	CASSSRGGTSGGYEQYF	TGTGCCAGCAGCTCCCGAGGGGGGACTAGCGGGGGATACGAGCAGTACTTC
.	.	TRBJ1-5	TRBV6-6	CASSSPGLSNQPQHF	TGTGCCAGCAGTTCCCCGGGGCTTAGCAATCAGCCCCAGCATTTT
.	.	TRBJ1-3	TRBV29-1	CSVARDLSGNTIYF	TGCAGCGTTGCCAGGGATCTCTCTGGAAACACCATATATTTT
once	.	TRBJ1-3	TRBV19	CASSMGTDSSGNTIYF	TGTGCCAGTAGTATGGGGACCGATAGCTCTGGAAACACCATATATTTT
.	.	TRBJ1-4	TRBV19	CASSILTSPLVNEKLFF	TGTGCCAGTAGTATCCTGACATCTCCACTGGTTAATGAAAAACTGTTTTTT
.	TRBD1	TRBJ2-1	TRBV10-3	CAISRTGAGEQFF	TGTGCCATCAGCAGAACAGGGGCGGGTGAGCAGTTCTTC
.	TRBD1	TRBJ1-1	TRBV20-1	CSASGTGDTEAFF	TGCAGTGCTAGTGGGACAGGGGACACTGAAGCTTTCTTT
.	TRBD2	TRBJ2-1	TRBV10-1	CASMGSGRGEQFF	TGCGCCAGCATGGGTAGCGGGAGAGGTGAGCAGTTCTTC
.	.	TRBJ1-1	TRBV28	CASSAGSRGRWTEAFF	TGTGCCAGCAGTGCTGGCAGCCGGGGGAGGTGGACTGAAGCTTTCTTT
.	.	TRBJ1-2	TRBV28	CASGTNYGYTF	TGTGCCAGCGGAACTAACTATGGCTACACCTTC
.	.	TRBJ2-1	TRBV18	CASSPGQIRSNEQFF	TGTGCCAGCTCACCCGGACAGATCCGCAGCAATGAGCAGTTCTTC
.	TRBD1	TRBJ1-1	TRBV10-1	CASSDGWTGSSFF	TGCGCCAGCAGTGATGGATGGACAGGGTCGTCTTTCTTT
.	TRBD2	TRBJ2-7	TRBV4-2	CASSQTVVASGYSYEQYF	TGTGCCAGCAGCCAGACAGTTGTGGCTAGCGGATACTCCTACGAGCAGTACTTC
.	.	TRBJ1-2	TRBV24-1	CATSDLSQHYGYTF	TGTGCCACCAGTGATTTATCGCAACACTATGGCTACACCTTC
.	TRBD2	TRBJ2-1	TRBV11-2	CASSPIRGAGGNEQFF	TGTGCCAGCAGCCCTATCCGAGGAGCGGGAGGGAATGAGCAGTTCTTC
.	.	TRBJ2-2	TRBV16	CASSQGRGSTGELFF	TGTGCCAGCAGCCAAGGCAGGGGAAGCACCGGGGAGCTGTTTTTT
few	.	TRBJ2-3	TRBV28	CASSFVGTTDTQYF	TGTGCCAGCAGTTTCGTCGGGACTACAGATACGCAGTATTTT
.	.	TRBJ2-5	TRBV15	CATRGGPPAQYF	TGTGCCACCAGAGGGGGTCCGCCGGCCCAGTACTTC
.	.	TRBJ2-3	TRBV27	CASSRRGATDTQYF	TGTGCCAGCAGTCGCAGAGGGGCCACAGATACGCAGTATTTT
once	.	TRBJ1-3	TRBV3-1/TRBV3-2	CASSQATGIRSGNTIYF	TGTGCCAGCAGCCAAGCGACCGGGATCCGCTCTGGAAACACCATATATTTT